A single sample gave rise to the 25 T cell receptor beta chains below, sequenced in a study of T cells in tumors after PD-1 blockade. The assay was immunoSEQ multiplex PCR, and TCRdb's table has in-frame clones only and misses some. This table holds roughly 8,000 clones, around two thirds found once. The specimen comprised tumor tissue, sampled after anti-PD-1 treatment. The receptors shown here come from a human donor with basal cell carcinoma.

CDR3 bases: TGTGCCTGGGCCGCCAAACGGGAGCAGTTCTTC. This sequence encodes CAWAAKREQFF. The V call is TRBV30, the J call TRBJ2-1; D is unresolved. Trimming cost V 5 bases and J 10 bases, with 12 bases left between them. CDR1 and CDR2 (germline): GTSNPN, SVGIG (reference sequence). CDR3 size: 11 residues.

This chain links TRBV5-6 with TRBJ1-2; 8 bases are a match to TRBD1. V gave up 1 base and J gave up 4 bases; unmatched junction bases: 12. Germline assignment: CDR1 SGHDT and CDR2 YYEEEE. The length of the CDR3 is 17 residues. The CDR3: CASSLRTMTGVSYGYTF. CDR3 sequence (DNA): TGTGCCAGCAGCTTGAGGACGATGACAGGGGTCTCCTATGGCTACACCTTC.

This clone has only a few counts. The rearrangement uses TRBV7-9 and TRBJ2-7; 9 nucleotides agree with TRBD1. Germline CDR1 is SEHNR and CDR2 is FQNEAQ (reference sequence). The V and J ends lost 5 bases and 6 bases, in that order; junction bases with no gene match: 8. This CDR3 has 14 residues. CDR3 in amino acids: CASSLPRTGAEQYF. The CDR3 region has the DNA TGTGCCAGCAGCCTCCCAAGGACAGGGGCCGAGCAGTACTTC. Looking up the rest from reference TRBV7-9 and TRBJ2-7 gives the full variable domain: DTGVSQNPRHKITKRGQNVTFRCDPISEHNRLYWYRQTLGQGPEFLTYFQNEAQLEKSRLLSDRFSAERPKGSFSTLEIQRTEQGDSAMYLCASSLPRTGAEQYFGPGTRLTVT.

This chain joins TRBV3-1 (or the pseudogene TRBV3-2) and TRBJ2-5; tentative D call: TRBD2 (5 bases). The CDR3 totals 17 residues. The V gene's germline CDR1 is LGHDT and CDR2 YNNKEL (reference sequence). V was shortened by 0 bases and J by 1 base, with 15 bases between the two germline ends. The CDR3 protein is CASSQDFQRTGQETQYF. In DNA form, the CDR3 reads TGTGCCAGCAGCCAAGATTTCCAGCGGACGGGCCAAGAGACCCAGTACTTC.

Only a few counts were recorded for this clone. The CDR3 loop reads CASSEARPNEQFF. CDR3 DNA: TGCGCCAGCAGTGAGGCTAGGCCCAATGAGCAGTTCTTC. The V call is TRBV10-2, the J call TRBJ2-1; D gene uncertain. In germline, CDR1 is WSHSY, CDR2 SAAADI. Trimming pared 2 bases from V and 6 bases from J, leaving 8 bases between. This CDR3 region has 13 residues.

This clone is judged large (0.1 to 1%). The V and J genes are TRBV6-6 and TRBJ1-6; 8 bases line up with TRBD1. This CDR3 is built from 16 residues. V was clipped by 0 bases and J by 8 bases; unmatched bases: 6. Looked up from germline, CDR1 is MNHNY and CDR2 is SVGAGI (reference sequence). For the CDR3, the DNA is TGTGCCAGCAGTTACTCGCCGCAGGGGGCGGATTCACCCCTCCACTTT. Its translation is CASSYSPQGADSPLHF.

The chain carries TRBV28 and TRBJ1-5; TRBD1 matches at 7 bases. Unmatched junction bases numbered 8, after V lost 6 bases and J lost 6 bases. The CDR3 sequence is 14 residues long. Germline V gives CDR1 MDHEN, CDR2 SYDVKM. This CDR3 reads CASRPRGQIQPQHF. The CDR3 DNA reads TGTGCCAGCAGACCGAGGGGGCAGATTCAGCCCCAGCATTTT.

In its sample, this clone was seen once. The chain links TRBV7-2 to TRBJ1-6; D may be TRBD1 (5 bases). The V end lost 5 bases, the J end lost 5 bases, and 13 bases lay between the germline ends. The CDR3 sequence is 15 residues long. Germline V gene data show CDR1 as SGHTA and CDR2 as FQGNSA. CDR3 nucleotides: TGTGCCAGCAGCAAACAGACAGTCCATAATTCACCCCTCCACTTT. This codes for CASSKQTVHNSPLHF.

Of note for this clone: The junction shows a germline mismatch at one end, possibly a read error. Written as DNA, the CDR3 is TGTGCCAGCAGCTCCGGGGGACTTCCCCCCTCTGTTTTT. It specifies CASSSGGLPPSVF. V usage is TRBV5-4 and J usage is TRBJ2-2; D is possibly TRBD2 (6 bases). Germline V lookup: CDR1 SGHNT, CDR2 YYREEE (reference sequence). This CDR3 spans 13 amino acids.

V usage is TRBV20-1 and J usage is TRBJ2-7; TRBD1 might be the D (5 bases). Trimming took 5 bases from V and 1 from J, leaving 9 bases between them. CDR1 and CDR2 from the germline V gene are DFQATT and SNEGSKA (reference sequence). This CDR3 comprises 12 residues. Here the CDR3 reads CSAGGQSYEQYF. In DNA form, the CDR3 reads TGCAGTGCTGGTGGACAATCCTACGAGCAGTACTTC.

The rearrangement uses TRBV3-1 (or the pseudogene TRBV3-2) and TRBJ1-5; D is undetermined. Trimming shortened V by 4 bases and J by 5 bases, and 9 bases separated the two germline ends. This CDR3 is 13 amino acids long. Per germline, CDR1 LGHDT and CDR2 YNNKEL (reference sequence). The CDR3 bases are TGTGCCAGCAGCCGTGAAATAGATCAGCCCCAGCATTTT. It is translated as CASSREIDQPQHF.

This clone was seen just once. V usage is TRBV19 and J usage is TRBJ1-5, with D possibly being TRBD1 (6 bases). V dropped 3 bases and J dropped 7 bases, with 10 bases sitting between them. This CDR3 is built from 13 residues. CDR1 and CDR2 (germline): LNHDA, SQIVND (reference sequence). The CDR3 sequence is CASSIQQGQPQHF. The CDR3 region has the DNA TGTGCCAGTAGTATCCAACAGGGCCAGCCCCAGCATTTT.

This clone has only a few counts. The gene calls are TRBV14 and TRBJ1-2; D gene uncertain. Germline V gene data show CDR1 as SGHDN and CDR2 as FVKESK. Trimming stripped 0 bases from V and 8 bases from J, with 7 bases between. The CDR3 loop spans 12 amino acids. The CDR3 sequence: CASSQDLWGYTF. The CDR3 bases are TGTGCCAGCAGCCAAGATCTCTGGGGCTACACCTTC.

The V call is TRBV1, the J call TRBJ2-5. TRBV1 represents a pseudogene. The CDR3 has 15 amino acids. The CDR3: CTSSQDQRGRETQYF. In DNA, the CDR3 is TGCACCAGCAGCCAAGATCAGCGTGGGCGAGAGACCCAGTACTTC.

V gene TRBV5-1 combines with J gene TRBJ1-1; possible D gene TRBD1, 6 bases. The CDR3 has 14 residues. V lost 2 bases and J 4 bases, leaving 12 bases between the germline ends. Germline CDR1 and CDR2: SGHRS and YFSETQ. CDR3 amino acids: CASSLYGQTTEAFF. As DNA, the CDR3 is TGCGCCAGCAGCTTATATGGACAGACCACTGAAGCTTTCTTT.

This clone has a single count. The V gene is TRBV5-5, the J gene TRBJ1-1; D is possibly TRBD1 (6 bases). Between the trimmed V and J ends, which lost 4 bases and 1 base, there was a span of 11 bases. The CDR3 is 14 residues long. The germline CDR1 and CDR2 sequences are SGHKS and YYEKEE (reference sequence). CDR3 in amino acids: CASSHLGQNTEAFF. CDR3 sequence (DNA): TGTGCCAGCAGCCATCTGGGACAGAACACTGAAGCTTTCTTT.

The V and J genes are TRBV7-3 and TRBJ2-2, with D hard to call. V was trimmed by 4 bases and J by 7 bases, leaving 10 bases between them. CDR1 and CDR2 from the germline V gene are SGHTA and FQGTGA. The CDR3 has 13 residues. The CDR3 is CASSYRGDGELFF. The CDR3 DNA reads as TGTGCCAGCAGCTACCGAGGTGACGGGGAGCTGTTTTTT.

The chain carries TRBV20-1 and TRBJ1-6, with 8 bases aligning to TRBD1. Germline CDR1 DFQATT, CDR2 SNEGSKA (reference sequence). Unmatched junction bases numbered 2, after V lost 3 bases and J lost 4 bases. The CDR3 is 14 amino acids. CDR3 DNA: TGCAGTGCTAGTGACAGGGGTTATAATTCACCCCTCCACTTT. Amino acid sequence: CSASDRGYNSPLHF.

This clone came up once. This chain joins TRBV6-5 and TRBJ1-2; D is possibly TRBD1 (5 bases). The germline V gene encodes CDR1 MNHEY and CDR2 SVGAGI. CDR3 size: 15 residues. Between the trimmed V and J ends, which lost 5 bases and 3 bases, there was a span of 16 bases. The CDR3 DNA sequence: TGTGCCAGCAGTACCCCGGGGCGCAAGGACTATGGCTACACCTTC. Protein product: CASSTPGRKDYGYTF.

This clone was detected a few times. This chain joins TRBV11-3 and TRBJ1-5, with D possibly being TRBD1 (5 bases). Germline V gene lookup returns CDR1 SGHNT and CDR2 YENEEA. The CDR3 sequence is 14 residues long. The ends were cut back, 3 bases at V and 2 bases at J, with 8 bases in the middle. This CDR3 reads CASSLQGGNQPQHF. CDR3 coding DNA: TGTGCCAGCAGCTTGCAGGGTGGCAATCAGCCCCAGCATTTT.

V is TRBV6-5 and J is TRBJ2-7; the match to TRBD2 covers 12 bases. Germline CDR1 MNHEY, CDR2 SVGAGI. Trimming cost V 6 bases and J 2 bases; bases outside gene matches: 5. This CDR3 spans 15 amino acids. The CDR3 sequence is CASSRLAGATYEQYF. The CDR3, as DNA: TGTGCCAGCAGCCGACTAGCGGGGGCCACCTACGAGCAGTACTTC.

Comment on this clone: Mismatch with germline at one junction end may stem from a read error. The rearrangement joins TRBV5-1 to TRBJ1-3, with 10 bases identical to TRBD1. The CDR3 is made up of 16 amino acids. The germline V gene has CDR1 SGHRS and CDR2 YFSETQ. CDR3 nucleotide sequence: TGCGCCAGCAGTTTGGGACAGGGGCGAAGTAGAGACACCATATATTTT. Protein product: CASSLGQGRSRDTIYF.

The chain has TRBV11-2 and TRBJ1-2; unclear D gene. The V end lost 2 bases, the J end lost 2 bases, and 21 bases lay between the germline ends. This CDR3 is 18 amino acids long. Germline CDR1 SGHAT, CDR2 FQNNGV. In DNA, the CDR3 is TGTGCCAGCAGCTTATGGTTTCCGAGAGATGGGCCAAACTATGGCTACACCTTC. It yields the protein CASSLWFPRDGPNYGYTF.

This clone was found a few times. This chain uses TRBV28 with TRBJ2-7, with unresolved D. Trimming cost V 2 bases and J 0 bases, with 11 bases left between them. This CDR3 has 15 amino acids. Germline values: CDR1 MDHEN, CDR2 SYDVKM. The CDR3 DNA follows: TGTGCCAGCAGTTTAACCGGGCTTACCTCCTACGAGCAGTACTTC. This sequence encodes CASSLTGLTSYEQYF.

As regards this clone: Additional DNA sequences in this sample encode the identical CDR3. The J gene is TRBJ2-1, the V gene TRBV18, with a weak D call TRBD2 (5 bases). Germline loops: CDR1 KGHSH, CDR2 LQKENI. Trimming took off 3 bases at V and 0 bases at J, with 9 bases between the two ends. The CDR3 length is 15 residues. DNA for the CDR3: TGTGCCAGCTCACCTCCTGGGAGCTCCTACAATGAGCAGTTCTTC. Translated, it gives CASSPPGSSYNEQFF.